The 17 T cell receptor beta chains presented below share a single source sample, sequenced in a study of blood T cell repertoires in COVID-19. Libraries were prepared by immunoSEQ multiplex PCR; TCRdb keeps only in-frame clonotypes and omits some of them. The sample includes approximately 60,000 clones, approximately 87% seen only once; the top ten take about 7%. Sequenced input: peripheral blood. These receptors were obtained from a man aged 55 to 69 with active or convalescent COVID-19.

The rearrangement joins TRBV27 to TRBJ2-7; the D is unclear. Trimming shortened V by 3 bases and J by 4 bases, and 13 bases separated the two germline ends. This CDR3 is 14 amino acids long. Germline loops: CDR1 MNHEY, CDR2 SMNVEV (reference sequence). The DNA of the CDR3 is TGTGCCAGCAGTTTGAAACCAAACGGTTACGAGCAGTACTTC. Encoded protein: CASSLKPNGYEQYF.

The gene calls are TRBV15 and TRBJ2-3; 7 nucleotides agree with TRBD2. This CDR3 region has 15 residues. Germline loops: CDR1 LNHNV, CDR2 YYDKDF (reference sequence). V lost 8 bases and J lost 6; bases outside the gene matches: 14. The CDR3 spells CATSSDRLAVDTQYF. For the CDR3, the DNA is TGTGCCACCTCGTCCGATAGACTAGCCGTCGATACGCAGTATTTT. The full variable domain, in which reference TRBV15 and TRBJ2-3 provide the parts outside the CDR3, is DAMVIQNPRYQVTQFGKPVTLSCSQTLNHNVMYWYQQKSSQAPKLLFHYYDKDFNNEADTPDNFQSRRPNTSFCFLDIRSPGLGDTAMYLCATSSDRLAVDTQYFGPGTRLTVL.

The chain recombines TRBV19 with TRBJ1-2, with D hard to call. This CDR3 is 15 amino acids long. The V end lost 4 bases, the J end lost 2 bases, and 14 bases lay between the germline ends. Per the germline V gene, CDR1 is LNHDA and CDR2 is SQIVND (reference sequence). The CDR3: CASSNFPGANYGYTF. In DNA form, the CDR3 reads TGTGCCAGTAGTAATTTTCCGGGAGCAAACTATGGCTACACCTTC.

The CDR3 spells CASSLRGWDRGEEQYF. The CDR3 coding sequence is TGTGCCAGCAGCCTCCGGGGGTGGGACAGGGGTGAAGAGCAGTACTTC. V gene TRBV5-4 combines with J gene TRBJ2-7; TRBD1 matches at 10 bases. The CDR3 contains 16 residues. Germline loops: CDR1 SGHNT, CDR2 YYREEE (reference sequence). J was trimmed by 7 bases and V by 4 bases; bases with no gene match: 14.

The CDR3 DNA sequence: TGCGCCAGCAGCCTAACCGGGACAGCACTCTACGAGCAGTACTTC. It encodes CASSLTGTALYEQYF. This rearrangement joins TRBV4-1 to TRBJ2-7, with TRBD1 matching over 7 bases. J lost 3 bases, V lost 4 bases, and 9 bases had no gene match. From germline, CDR1 is MGHRA and CDR2 YSYEKL. The CDR3 is 15 amino acids.

This clone appeared a single time. The J gene is TRBJ1-2, the V gene TRBV6-5; 9 bases map to TRBD1. The CDR3 is made up of 13 amino acids. Germline assignment: CDR1 MNHEY and CDR2 SVGAGI. The J segment lost 8 bases and the V segment lost 5 bases, leaving 6 bases of the junction unmatched. CDR3 loop: CASSTGTGLGYTF. Here the CDR3 DNA reads TGTGCCAGCAGTACCGGGACAGGGCTGGGCTACACCTTC.

This chain connects TRBV27 to TRBJ2-2, with TRBD2 as a possible D gene (5 bases). There are 13 residues in the CDR3. Between the trimmed V and J ends, which lost 6 bases and 1 base, there was a span of 6 bases. The germline V gene has CDR1 MNHEY and CDR2 SMNVEV (reference sequence). This chain's CDR3 is CASSRGNTGELFF. CDR3 in DNA: TGTGCCAGCAGCCGGGGGAACACCGGGGAGCTGTTTTTT.

The chain combines TRBV5-1 with TRBJ2-5; maybe TRBD1 (7 bases). V lost 1 base, J lost 5 bases, and 15 bases lay in between. The CDR3 sequence is 15 residues long. From germline, CDR1 is SGHRS and CDR2 YFSETQ. This CDR3 reads CASSLPRDSGETQYF. CDR3 DNA sequence: TGCGCCAGCAGCTTGCCACGGGACAGCGGGGAGACCCAGTACTTC.

This clone appeared once. This chain uses TRBV19 with TRBJ2-1, with 9 bases matching TRBD2. V lost 6 bases to trimming and J lost 9 bases; unmatched junction nucleotides: 9. This CDR3 comprises 14 residues. Germline values: CDR1 LNHDA, CDR2 SQIVND (reference sequence). The CDR3 DNA follows: TGTGCCAGTAGGAGCCGCGGGGGGGCTATTGAGCAGTTCTTC. Its translation is CASRSRGGAIEQFF.

The chain is built from TRBV19 and TRBJ1-1; D call uncertain. This CDR3 is 12 amino acids long. Germline V gene sequence: CDR1 LNHDA, CDR2 SQIVND (reference sequence). Deletions cut 5 bases from V and 8 bases from J, with 12 bases between. For the CDR3, the DNA is TGTGCCAGTAGTCCCGGGATTCCGGAAGCTTTCTTT. It encodes CASSPGIPEAFF.

CDR3 protein: CATSGDSPNEQFF. Written as DNA, the CDR3 is TGTGCCACCAGTGGGGACAGCCCCAATGAGCAGTTCTTC. V is TRBV24-1 and J is TRBJ2-1, with TRBD1 matching over 7 bases. In germline, CDR1 is KGHDR, CDR2 SFDVKD. The CDR3 sequence is 13 residues long. V was clipped by 5 bases and J by 6 bases; unmatched bases: 3.

J is TRBJ1-3 and V is TRBV5-1; 8 bases fit TRBD1. Germline loops: CDR1 SGHRS, CDR2 YFSETQ. Unmatched junction bases numbered 10, after V lost 5 bases and J lost 9 bases. CDR3 length: 14 amino acids. The CDR3 DNA reads as TGCGCCAGCAGGCCGCCCGGGACAGGCCCCACCATATATTTT. Its protein is CASRPPGTGPTIYF. Full variable domain (remainder filled in from reference TRBV5-1 and TRBJ1-3): KAGVTQTPRYLIKTRGQQVTLSCSPISGHRSVSWYQQTPGQGLQFLFEYFSETQRNKGNFPGRFSGRQFSNSRSEMNVSTLELGDSALYLCASRPPGTGPTIYFGEGSWLTVV.

The gene calls are TRBV5-1 and TRBJ2-5; TRBD1 agrees at 7 bases. The CDR3 runs to 13 residues. CDR1 and CDR2 from the germline V gene are SGHRS and YFSETQ. V gave up 4 bases and J gave up 4 bases; unmatched junction bases: 4. CDR3 residues: CASSPTGAETQYF. For the CDR3, the DNA is TGCGCCAGCAGCCCCACAGGGGCAGAGACCCAGTACTTC.

The V gene is TRBV4-1, the J gene TRBJ2-3, with TRBD1 identical over 8 bases. This CDR3 has 17 residues. CDR1 is MGHRA and CDR2 is YSYEKL in the germline V gene. With V trimmed by 1 base and J by 3 bases, 9 bases remained unmatched. CDR3 amino acids: CASSQGVGRGRTDTQYF. The CDR3 DNA follows: TGCGCCAGCAGCCAAGGGGTGGGCAGGGGGCGGACAGATACGCAGTATTTT.

This clone came up once. The gene calls are TRBV18 and TRBJ2-7; 9 bases match TRBD1. V shed 4 bases, J shed 4 bases, and the junction held 2 bases outside the gene matches. There are 13 residues in the CDR3. Germline values: CDR1 KGHSH, CDR2 LQKENI. The DNA for the CDR3 is TGTGCCAGCTCACGGACAGGGGATTACGAGCAGTACTTC. As protein: CASSRTGDYEQYF.

The rearrangement uses TRBV5-6 and TRBJ2-3; TRBD1 aligns across 9 bases. CDR1 is SGHDT and CDR2 is YYEEEE in the germline V gene. This CDR3 has 15 residues. V shed 4 bases, J shed 6 bases, and the junction held 9 bases outside the gene matches. CDR3 sequence: CASSRSGTGRDTQYF. CDR3 bases: TGTGCCAGCAGCCGTTCCGGGACAGGGCGGGATACGCAGTATTTT.

This clone was observed once. The J gene is TRBJ1-1, the V gene TRBV7-3, with D unclear. V lost 3 bases to trimming and J lost 4 bases, with 9 bases between them. The germline gives CDR1 SGHTA, CDR2 FQGTGA. The CDR3 extends over 13 amino acids. CDR3 nucleotides: TGTGCCAGCAGCTTCCGGGGTGGCACTGAAGCTTTCTTT. Encoded protein: CASSFRGGTEAFF.